Described below is a single TCR beta chain sequence and its context. This sample stems from a study of blood T cell repertoires in COVID-19. Study overall: Sites across the United States, Italy and Spain contributed samples from acute and convalescent COVID-19. PBMCs, B-cell-depleted T cells, or T cells provided the cDNA or gDNA that made up the material.

Authors' analysis steps: Researchers report that nucleated cell counts were estimated from reference gene primer amplification. Generated by immunoSEQ multiplex PCR, the TCRdb table keeps only in-frame clones and is missing some. V, J and clone size were drawn from that table, and D and trimming were deduced from the DNA. This table has over 200,000 clones, around 87% appearing once. There are 17 residues in the CDR3. Germline CDR1 and CDR2: LGHNA and YSLEER. With 0 bases clipped from V and 2 bases from J, the junction kept 7 bases outside the gene matches. The rearrangement links TRBV4-3 to TRBJ2-7; 10 bases match TRBD1. The clonotype comes from a woman in her 50s with acute or convalescent COVID-19. Sequencing was carried out using peripheral blood. Written as DNA, the CDR3 is TGCGCCAGCAGCCAAGATGGATCCGGACAGGGGGCCTACGAGCAGTACTTC. It codes for CASSQDGSGQGAYEQYF.